This T cell receptor (beta chain) comes out of a study of spatial heterogeneity in lung cancer. Overall study: The authors sequenced available follow-up PBMC samples, taken a median of around 2 years after resection. Every unique TCR and UMI combination, on average, appeared more than ten times in raw reads.

Study observations and caveats: Relative to follow-up, resection was when ubiquitous expanded tumor TCRs appeared more in blood.

The CDR3 length is 15 residues. From germline, CDR1 is SGHAT and CDR2 FQNNGV. Trimming at V came to 0 bases and at J to 7 bases, leaving 6 bases not matched to a gene. TCRdb re-analysed the 5' RACE reads in MiXCR, keeping a single row per CDR3 protein. The sample yields approximately 1,200 distinct CDR3 sequences, 27% seen once. This clonotype came up a few times. What it binds is unknown. Time point meaning: blood at routine non-recurrence follow-up after resection. Unsorted whole RNA samples from tumor, nontumor lung or frozen PBMC were sequenced. The source is a male donor with early-stage non-small cell lung cancer. The source was PBMCs, collected at follow-up. The chain joins TRBV11-2 to TRBJ2-3, with TRBD1 matching over 8 bases. The CDR3, as DNA: TGTGCCAGCAGCTTAGAAGGACAGGGCGTATATACGCAGTATTTT. It is translated as CASSLEGQGVYTQYF. Looking up the rest from reference TRBV11-2 and TRBJ2-3 gives the full variable domain: EAGVAQSPRYKIIEKRQSVAFWCNPISGHATLYWYQQILGQGPKLLIQFQNNGVVDDSQLPKDRFSAERLKGVDSTLKIQPAKLEDSAVYLCASSLEGQGVYTQYFGPGTRLTVL.